Following are 28 T cell receptor beta chains from one sample sequenced in a study of preoperative IRX-2 immunotherapy in early breast cancer. The treatment is: preoperative locoregional IRX-2 cytokine immunotherapy. Clones were read by immunoSEQ multiplex PCR, and TCRdb kept only the in-frame ones, dropping some. This sample has some 2,000 clones, with 67% found just once. The sequencing used tumor tissue, collected before IRX-2 immunotherapy. These receptors all stem from a human donor with breast cancer.

This clone has a handful of counts. This chain joins TRBV11-3 and TRBJ1-5, with TRBD1 matching over 7 bases. CDR3 length equals 15 residues. CDR1 is SGHNT and CDR2 is YENEEA in the germline V gene. The V and J ends lost 3 bases and 2 bases, in that order; junction bases with no gene match: 4. CDR3 DNA sequence: TGTGCCAGCAGCTTGGACCAGGGGGGCAATCAGCCCCAGCATTTT. This encodes CASSLDQGGNQPQHF.

The rearrangement links TRBV18 to TRBJ1-5, with 9 nucleotides matching TRBD1. J was trimmed by 4 bases and V by 4 bases; bases with no gene match: 2. The CDR3 spans 14 residues. Looked up from germline, CDR1 is KGHSH and CDR2 is LQKENI. CDR3 bases: TGTGCCAGCTCACAGGACAGGGGAAATCAGCCCCAGCATTTT. This translates into CASSQDRGNQPQHF.

This clone was detected only a few times. The chain links TRBV16 to TRBJ1-5, with 10 bases that match TRBD1. The CDR3 loop spans 16 amino acids. Germline V CDR1 and CDR2: KGHSY, FQNENV. The trim removed 2 bases at V and 5 bases at J, leaving 6 bases unmatched. Here the CDR3 reads CASSQLIGTGDQPQHF. Written as DNA, the CDR3 is TGTGCCAGCAGCCAACTCATCGGGACAGGGGATCAGCCCCAGCATTTT.

This clone was recorded a few times. This chain uses TRBV19 with TRBJ1-4; TRBD1 might be the D (5 bases). The length of the CDR3 is 15 residues. Germline CDR1 is LNHDA and CDR2 is SQIVND (reference sequence). V was cut by 6 bases and J by 4 bases, with 15 bases left in between. The CDR3 region has the DNA TGTGCCAGTAGCCCCGGGGCGGCAAGTAATGAAAAACTGTTTTTT. This encodes CASSPGAASNEKLFF.

This clone was observed a few times. The rearrangement links TRBV11-3 to TRBJ1-5; maybe TRBD1 (5 bases). Germline CDR1 reads SGHNT; CDR2 reads YENEEA. V lost 1 base and J 0 bases, leaving 10 bases between the germline ends. The CDR3 totals 16 residues. In DNA, the CDR3 is TGTGCCAGCAGCTTAGTGTGGGACGTTAGCAATCAGCCCCAGCATTTT. As protein: CASSLVWDVSNQPQHF. The full variable domain, its missing parts supplied by reference TRBV11-3 and TRBJ1-5, is EAGVVQSPRYKIIEKKQPVAFWCNPISGHNTLYWYLQNLGQGPELLIRYENEEAVDDSQLPKDRFSAERLKGVDSTLKIQPAELGDSAVYLCASSLVWDVSNQPQHFGDGTRLSIL.

This clone has just a few counts. The V call is TRBV19, the J call TRBJ1-1, with D hard to call. The V gene's germline CDR1 is LNHDA and CDR2 SQIVND (reference sequence). The CDR3 is made up of 13 amino acids. The V end was cut by 7 bases, the J end by 5 bases, with 14 bases between. The CDR3 bases are TGTGCCAGTAATGACGGAGTAGAGACTGAAGCTTTCTTT. Protein product: CASNDGVETEAFF.

The V and J genes are TRBV10-3 and TRBJ2-5; D is uncertain. The CDR3 has 12 amino acids. Trimming took off 2 bases at V and 5 bases at J, with 6 bases between the two ends. Germline-derived CDR1 and CDR2 are ENHRY and SYGVKD. The CDR3 coding sequence is TGTGCCATCAGTGAGAACCGGGAGACCCAGTACTTC. Amino acid sequence: CAISENRETQYF.

The V and J genes are TRBV5-1 and TRBJ1-3; D is uncertain. V was cut by 2 bases and J by 0 bases, with 9 bases left in between. The CDR3 is made up of 15 amino acids. CDR1 and CDR2 from the germline V gene are SGHRS and YFSETQ. In DNA, the CDR3 is TGCGCCAGCAGCTTCGACGCGACCTCTGGAAACACCATATATTTT. Protein product: CASSFDATSGNTIYF.

This chain joins TRBV7-1 and TRBJ1-3; D might be TRBD1 (6 bases). TRBV7-1 qualifies as an ORF whose function is uncertain. Trimming removed 3 bases at V and 5 bases at J, with 8 bases between. The CDR3 contains 13 residues. CDR3 protein: CASSSGTRNTIYF. The CDR3, as DNA: TGTGCCAGCAGCTCCGGGACACGAAACACCATATATTTT.

V usage is TRBV19 and J usage is TRBJ1-4; D remains ambiguous. Trimming removed 1 base at V and 5 bases at J, with 11 bases between. CDR1 is LNHDA and CDR2 is SQIVND in the germline V gene (reference sequence). The CDR3 covers 15 residues. The CDR3 DNA reads TGTGCCAGTAGTATAGCACCGGTCTCGAATGAAAAACTGTTTTTT. Its translation: CASSIAPVSNEKLFF.

V usage is TRBV28 and J usage is TRBJ1-1; D uncertain. V was cut by 6 bases and J by 5 bases, with 13 bases left in between. Germline-derived CDR1 and CDR2 are MDHEN and SYDVKM. The CDR3 has 13 residues. As DNA, the CDR3 is TGTGCCAGCAGCACGCCACCCTGGACTGAAGCTTTCTTT. Residues: CASSTPPWTEAFF.

This chain connects TRBV6-7 to TRBJ1-1; no reliable D call. TRBV6-7 is given ORF status, its function remaining uncertain. V was trimmed by 6 bases and J by 0 bases, leaving 2 bases between them. The CDR3 runs to 11 residues. The CDR3 region is CASRMNTEAFF. CDR3 nucleotides: TGTGCCAGCAGAATGAACACTGAAGCTTTCTTT.

The chain combines TRBV7-5 with TRBJ2-2; the DNA was not used to check the table's D call, TRBD2. TRBV7-5 is a pseudogene segment. The CDR3 extends over 17 amino acids. CDR3 protein: CASSTSGVAANTGELFF. The CDR3 DNA is TGTGCCAGCAGCACGAGTGGGGTAGCGGCGAACACCGGGGAGCTGTTTTTT.

The CDR3 protein is CATSGISGGVGTQYF. The CDR3 bases are TGTGCCACCAGCGGAATCAGCGGGGGTGTAGGTACGCAGTATTTT. This chain links TRBV15 with TRBJ2-3; 8 nucleotides match TRBD2. V lost 5 bases and J lost 8; bases outside the gene matches: 12. Looked up from germline, CDR1 is LNHNV and CDR2 is YYDKDF (reference sequence). The CDR3 runs 15 residues.

The CDR3 protein is CASSRSGGDEQYF. CDR3 bases: TGTGCCAGCTCACGAAGCGGGGGGGACGAGCAGTACTTC. The chain carries TRBV18 and TRBJ2-7, with 10 bases aligning to TRBD2. After removal of 4 bases from V and 5 bases from J, the junction contained 2 bases not matched to a gene. Germline CDR1 is KGHSH and CDR2 is LQKENI. This CDR3 region has 13 residues.

The rearrangement links TRBV14 to TRBJ2-3; D ambiguous. V lost 4 bases, J lost 0 bases, and 8 bases lay in between. This CDR3 contains 14 residues. The germline V gene encodes CDR1 SGHDN and CDR2 FVKESK. The CDR3 sequence: CASSPRTSTDTQYF. CDR3 coding DNA: TGTGCCAGCAGCCCTCGGACCAGCACAGATACGCAGTATTTT.

The chain carries TRBV6-8 and TRBJ1-6; D possibly corresponds to TRBD1 (5 bases). Germline values: CDR1 MNHGY, CDR2 SAAAGT. Trimming removed 2 bases from V and 6 bases from J, with 11 bases in between. The CDR3 spans 15 residues. The CDR3 loop is CASSYGQGRNSPLHF. For the CDR3, the DNA is TGTGCCAGCAGTTACGGTCAGGGTCGTAATTCACCCCTCCACTTT.

This clone was counted a few times. This chain links TRBV11-3 with TRBJ2-7; TRBD2 agrees at 8 bases. V shed 5 bases, J shed 4 bases, and the junction held 10 bases outside the gene matches. CDR3 length: 15 amino acids. Germline V CDR1 and CDR2: SGHNT, YENEEA. The CDR3 protein is CASSPPGGAVYEQYF. The DNA for the CDR3 is TGTGCCAGCAGCCCACCGGGGGGGGCAGTGTACGAGCAGTACTTC. The full variable domain, its missing parts supplied by reference TRBV11-3 and TRBJ2-7, is EAGVVQSPRYKIIEKKQPVAFWCNPISGHNTLYWYLQNLGQGPELLIRYENEEAVDDSQLPKDRFSAERLKGVDSTLKIQPAELGDSAVYLCASSPPGGAVYEQYFGPGTRLTVT.

This clone was seen a single time. The V and J genes are TRBV19 and TRBJ1-2; D gene uncertain. Germline V gene sequence: CDR1 LNHDA, CDR2 SQIVND (reference sequence). The CDR3 sequence is 13 residues long. V lost 7 bases and J lost 6, with 15 bases in between. The CDR3 loop is CASTDGAAHGYTF. CDR3 sequence (DNA): TGTGCCAGTACAGACGGCGCCGCGCATGGCTACACCTTC.

This chain uses TRBV6-8 with TRBJ1-5; TRBD1 aligns across 7 bases. Losses at the gene ends were 5 bases for V and 4 bases for J; bases not matched to a gene: 2. CDR1 is MNHGY and CDR2 is SAAAGT in the germline V gene. The CDR3 has 13 residues. The CDR3 bases are TGTGCCAGCAGTACACAGGGGAATCAGCCCCAGCATTTT. This translates into CASSTQGNQPQHF.

V and J are TRBV5-1 and TRBJ1-2, with unresolved D. Germline V gene lookup returns CDR1 SGHRS and CDR2 YFSETQ. The V end lost 0 bases, the J end lost 4 bases, and 10 bases lay between the germline ends. The CDR3 has 14 amino acids. The CDR3 loop is CASSLAGQTYGYTF. The CDR3 coding sequence is TGCGCCAGCAGCTTGGCCGGGCAGACCTATGGCTACACCTTC.

The chain recombines TRBV5-1 with TRBJ2-1; D is possibly TRBD1 (5 bases). The CDR3 has 14 residues. CDR1 is SGHRS, CDR2 YFSETQ, per germline. Trimming pared 3 bases from V and 7 bases from J, leaving 14 bases between. The CDR3 bases are TGCGCCAGCAGCTCCGGTGGGGCAGCGAATGAGCAGTTCTTC. Amino acids: CASSSGGAANEQFF. Full variable domain (remainder filled in from reference TRBV5-1 and TRBJ2-1): KAGVTQTPRYLIKTRGQQVTLSCSPISGHRSVSWYQQTPGQGLQFLFEYFSETQRNKGNFPGRFSGRQFSNSRSEMNVSTLELGDSALYLCASSSGGAANEQFFGPGTRLTVL.

The chain recombines TRBV28 with TRBJ1-1; no clear D. Between the trimmed V and J ends, which lost 7 bases and 0 bases, there was a span of 15 bases. CDR1 and CDR2 from the germline V gene are MDHEN and SYDVKM. The CDR3 consists of 15 residues. The CDR3 coding sequence is TGTGCCAGCACAAACCTCGGGAACATGAACACTGAAGCTTTCTTT. It encodes CASTNLGNMNTEAFF.

The chain uses TRBV11-3 and TRBJ2-1; D may be TRBD2 (6 bases). The germline V gene has CDR1 SGHNT and CDR2 YENEEA. The CDR3 consists of 18 residues. Trimming left V 2 bases short and J 4 bases short, with 21 bases between. CDR3 DNA: TGTGCCAGCAGCTTAAGATATCAGGTGGGGGGTAGGTACAATGAGCAGTTCTTC. Translation gives CASSLRYQVGGRYNEQFF.

The V and J genes are TRBV5-1 and TRBJ1-1; the D gene is possibly TRBD1 (6 bases). The CDR3 runs 15 residues. From germline, CDR1 is SGHRS and CDR2 YFSETQ. Trimming took off 4 bases at V and 1 base at J, with 14 bases between the two ends. This CDR3 reads CASSHRTVSNTEAFF. The CDR3, as DNA: TGCGCCAGCAGCCACCGGACAGTTTCGAACACTGAAGCTTTCTTT.

This rearrangement joins TRBV10-2 to TRBJ2-3; 7 bases are shared with TRBD2. The CDR3 is 15 amino acids. CDR1 is WSHSY and CDR2 is SAAADI in the germline V gene. J gave up 3 bases and V 4 bases, and 7 bases lay outside the gene matches. As DNA, the CDR3 is TGCGCCAGCAGTGGGGGACTACCCGGGACAGATACGCAGTATTTT. It translates to CASSGGLPGTDTQYF.

This sequence joins TRBV11-3 and TRBJ2-7; TRBD2 matches at 14 bases. Per germline, CDR1 SGHNT and CDR2 YENEEA. The CDR3 spans 16 residues. Losses at the gene ends were 5 bases for V and 2 bases for J; bases not matched to a gene: 5. The CDR3 bases are TGTGCCAGCAGCCTTGGGACTAGCGGGGGTGCCTACGAGCAGTACGTC. Translation gives CASSLGTSGGAYEQYV.

V and J are TRBV28 and TRBJ1-4; D not resolved. Per the germline V gene, CDR1 is MDHEN and CDR2 is SYDVKM. Deletions cut 3 bases from V and 8 bases from J, with 10 bases between. This CDR3 contains 13 residues. CDR3 nucleotides: TGTGCCAGCAGTTTCGAGGGTAGCGAAAAACTGTTTTTT. This translates into CASSFEGSEKLFF.